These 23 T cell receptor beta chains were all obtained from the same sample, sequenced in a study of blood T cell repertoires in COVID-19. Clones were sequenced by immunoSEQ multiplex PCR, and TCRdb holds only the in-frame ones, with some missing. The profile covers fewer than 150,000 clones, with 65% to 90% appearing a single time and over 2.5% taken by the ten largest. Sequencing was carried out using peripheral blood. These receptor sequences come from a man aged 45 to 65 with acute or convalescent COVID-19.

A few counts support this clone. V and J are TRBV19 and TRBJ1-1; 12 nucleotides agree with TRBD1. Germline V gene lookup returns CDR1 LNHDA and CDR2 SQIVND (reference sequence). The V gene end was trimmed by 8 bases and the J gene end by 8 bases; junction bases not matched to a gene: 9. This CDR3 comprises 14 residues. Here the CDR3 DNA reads TGTGCCAGTGTCCCTTCCGGGACAGGGGGCGAAGCTTTCTTT. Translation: CASVPSGTGGEAFF.

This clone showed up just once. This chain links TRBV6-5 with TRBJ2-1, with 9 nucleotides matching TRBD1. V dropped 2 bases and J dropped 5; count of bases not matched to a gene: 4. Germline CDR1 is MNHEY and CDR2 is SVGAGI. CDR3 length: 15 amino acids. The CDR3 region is CASSYGTGSDNEQFF. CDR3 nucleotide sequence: TGTGCCAGCAGTTACGGGACAGGGAGCGACAATGAGCAGTTCTTC.

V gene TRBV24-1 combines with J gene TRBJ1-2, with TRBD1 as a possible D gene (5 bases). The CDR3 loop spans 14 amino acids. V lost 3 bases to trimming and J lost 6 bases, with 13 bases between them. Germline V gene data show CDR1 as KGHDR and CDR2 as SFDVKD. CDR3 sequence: CATSDPQDENGYTF. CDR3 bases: TGTGCCACCAGTGATCCACAGGATGAGAATGGCTACACCTTC.

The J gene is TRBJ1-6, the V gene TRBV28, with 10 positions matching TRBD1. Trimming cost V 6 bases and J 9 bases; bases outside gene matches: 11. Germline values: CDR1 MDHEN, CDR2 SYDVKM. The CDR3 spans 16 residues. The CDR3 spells CASRLPGQGFGSPLHF. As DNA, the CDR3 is TGTGCCAGCAGACTACCGGGACAGGGGTTTGGTTCACCCCTCCACTTT.

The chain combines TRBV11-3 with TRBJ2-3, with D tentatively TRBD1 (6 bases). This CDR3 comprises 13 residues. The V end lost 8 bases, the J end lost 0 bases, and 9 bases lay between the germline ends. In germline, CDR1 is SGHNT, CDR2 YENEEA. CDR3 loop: CASHRVSTDTQYF. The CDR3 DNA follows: TGTGCCAGCCACAGGGTCAGCACAGATACGCAGTATTTT.

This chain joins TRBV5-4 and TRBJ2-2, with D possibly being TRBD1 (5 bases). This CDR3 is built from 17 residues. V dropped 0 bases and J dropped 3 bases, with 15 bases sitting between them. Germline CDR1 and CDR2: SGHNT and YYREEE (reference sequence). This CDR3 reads CASSLGLRQYDTGELFF. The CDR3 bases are TGTGCCAGCAGCTTGGGTCTCAGACAGTACGACACCGGGGAGCTGTTTTTT.

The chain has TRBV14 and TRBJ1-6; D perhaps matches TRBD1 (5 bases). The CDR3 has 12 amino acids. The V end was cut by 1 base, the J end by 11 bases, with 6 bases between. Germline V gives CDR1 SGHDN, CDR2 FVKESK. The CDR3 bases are TGTGCCAGCAGCCAAGGGGGGGCACCCCTCCACTTT. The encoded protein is CASSQGGAPLHF.

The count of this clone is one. As DNA, the CDR3 is TGCGCCAGCAGCCAAGGGACTAGCTGGAATGAGCAGTTCTTC. Its protein product is CASSQGTSWNEQFF. The chain uses TRBV4-1 and TRBJ2-1, with 8 bases that match TRBD2. The trim removed 1 base at V and 7 bases at J, leaving 3 bases unmatched. This CDR3 spans 14 amino acids. The germline CDR1 and CDR2 sequences are MGHRA and YSYEKL.

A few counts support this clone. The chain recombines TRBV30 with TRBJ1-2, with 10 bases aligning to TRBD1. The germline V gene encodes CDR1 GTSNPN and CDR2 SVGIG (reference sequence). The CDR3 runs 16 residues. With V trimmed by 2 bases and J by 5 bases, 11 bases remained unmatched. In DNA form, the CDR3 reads TGTGCCTGGAGTTTCCTTGGGGGACAGGGGTATTATGGCTACACCTTC. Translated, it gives CAWSFLGGQGYYGYTF.

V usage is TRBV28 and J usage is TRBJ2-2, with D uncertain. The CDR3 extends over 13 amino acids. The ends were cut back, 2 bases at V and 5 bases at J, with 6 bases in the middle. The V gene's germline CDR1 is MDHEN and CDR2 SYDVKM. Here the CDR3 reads CASSLASTGELFF. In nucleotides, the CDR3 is TGTGCCAGCAGTTTAGCCAGTACCGGGGAGCTGTTTTTT.

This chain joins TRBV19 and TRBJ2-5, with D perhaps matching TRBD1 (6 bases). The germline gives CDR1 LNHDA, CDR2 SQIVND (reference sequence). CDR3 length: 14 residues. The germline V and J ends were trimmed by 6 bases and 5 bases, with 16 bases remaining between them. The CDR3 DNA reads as TGTGCCAGTAGGAAGGGGCAGGGGCTTGAGACCCAGTACTTC. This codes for CASRKGQGLETQYF. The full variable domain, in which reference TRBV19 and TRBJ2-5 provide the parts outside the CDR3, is DGGITQSPKYLFRKEGQNVTLSCEQNLNHDAMYWYRQDPGQGLRLIYYSQIVNDFQKGDIAEGYSVSREKKESFPLTVTSAQKNPTAFYLCASRKGQGLETQYFGPGTRLLVL.

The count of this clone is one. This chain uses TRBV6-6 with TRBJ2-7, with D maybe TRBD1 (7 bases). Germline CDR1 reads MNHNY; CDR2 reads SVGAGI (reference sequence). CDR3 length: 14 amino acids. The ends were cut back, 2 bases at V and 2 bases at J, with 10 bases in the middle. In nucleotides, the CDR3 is TGTGCCAGCAGTTACGCGGGACAGACCTACGAGCAGTACTTC. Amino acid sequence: CASSYAGQTYEQYF.

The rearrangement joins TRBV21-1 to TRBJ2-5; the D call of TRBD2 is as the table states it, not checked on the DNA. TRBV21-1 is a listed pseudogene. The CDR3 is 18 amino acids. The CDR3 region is CASSKKRWLAENQETQYF. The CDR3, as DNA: TGTGCCAGCAGCAAAAAGAGGTGGTTAGCGGAAAACCAAGAGACCCAGTACTTC.

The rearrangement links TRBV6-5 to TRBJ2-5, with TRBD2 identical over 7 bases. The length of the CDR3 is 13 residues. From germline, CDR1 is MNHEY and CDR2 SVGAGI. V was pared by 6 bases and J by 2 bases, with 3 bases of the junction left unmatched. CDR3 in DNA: TGTGCCAGCAGGGCGGGAGAGCAAGAGACCCAGTACTTC. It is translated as CASRAGEQETQYF.

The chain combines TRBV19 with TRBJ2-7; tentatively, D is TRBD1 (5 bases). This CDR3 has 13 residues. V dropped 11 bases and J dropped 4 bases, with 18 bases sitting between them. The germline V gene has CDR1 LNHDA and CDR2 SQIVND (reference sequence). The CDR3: CASSKGFLYEQYF. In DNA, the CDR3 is TGTGCCTCTTCGAAGGGGTTTTTGTACGAGCAGTACTTC.

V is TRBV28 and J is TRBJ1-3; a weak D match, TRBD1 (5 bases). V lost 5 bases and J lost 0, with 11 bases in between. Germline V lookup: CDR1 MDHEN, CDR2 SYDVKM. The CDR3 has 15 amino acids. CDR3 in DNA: TGTGCCAGCAGTCTTGACAGCGACTCTGGAAACACCATATATTTT. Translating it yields CASSLDSDSGNTIYF. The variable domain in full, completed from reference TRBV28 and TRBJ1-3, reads DVKVTQSSRYLVKRTGEKVFLECVQDMDHENMFWYRQDPGLGLRLIYFSYDVKMKEKGDIPEGYSVSREKKERFSLILESASTNQTSMYLCASSLDSDSGNTIYFGEGSWLTVV.

This chain's CDR3 is CASSLAFKNTEAFF. CDR3 coding DNA: TGCGCCAGCAGCTTGGCCTTTAAGAACACTGAAGCTTTCTTT. The V and J genes are TRBV5-1 and TRBJ1-1; the D is unclear. Deletions cut 0 bases from V and 1 base from J, with 7 bases between. CDR1 is SGHRS and CDR2 is YFSETQ in the germline V gene. CDR3 length: 14 residues.

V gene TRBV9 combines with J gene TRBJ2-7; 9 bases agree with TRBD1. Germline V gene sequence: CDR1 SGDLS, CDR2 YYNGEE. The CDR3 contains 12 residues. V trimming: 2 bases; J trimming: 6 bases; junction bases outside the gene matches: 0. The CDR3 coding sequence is TGTGCCAGCAGCGTGACAGGGGGCGAGCAGTACTTC. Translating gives CASSVTGGEQYF. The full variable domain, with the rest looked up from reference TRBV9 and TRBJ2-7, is DSGVTQTPKHLITATGQRVTLRCSPRSGDLSVYWYQQSLDQGLQFLIQYYNGEERAKGNILERFSAQQFPDLHSELNLSSLELGDSALYFCASSVTGGEQYFGPGTRLTVT.

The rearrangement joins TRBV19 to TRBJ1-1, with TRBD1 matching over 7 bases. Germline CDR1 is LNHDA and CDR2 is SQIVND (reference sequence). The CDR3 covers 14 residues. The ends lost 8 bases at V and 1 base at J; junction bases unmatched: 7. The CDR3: CASWGDRANTEAFF. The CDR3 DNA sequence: TGTGCCAGTTGGGGTGACAGGGCGAACACTGAAGCTTTCTTT.

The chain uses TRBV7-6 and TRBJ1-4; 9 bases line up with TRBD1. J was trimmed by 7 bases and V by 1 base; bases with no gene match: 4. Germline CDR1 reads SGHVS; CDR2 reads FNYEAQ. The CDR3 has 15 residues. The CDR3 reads CASSLGGTGSEKLFF. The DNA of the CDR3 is TGTGCCAGCAGCTTAGGGGGGACAGGGTCTGAAAAACTGTTTTTT. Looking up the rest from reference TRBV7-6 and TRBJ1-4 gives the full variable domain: GAGVSQSPRYKVTKRGQDVALRCDPISGHVSLYWYRQALGQGPEFLTYFNYEAQQDKSGLPNDRFSAERPEGSISTLTIQRTEQRDSAMYRCASSLGGTGSEKLFFGSGTQLSVL.

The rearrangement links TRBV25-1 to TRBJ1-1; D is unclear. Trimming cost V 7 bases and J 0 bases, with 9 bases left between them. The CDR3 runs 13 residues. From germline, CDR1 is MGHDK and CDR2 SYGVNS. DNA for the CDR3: TGTGCCAGCAATCACCTAATGAACACTGAAGCTTTCTTT. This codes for CASNHLMNTEAFF.

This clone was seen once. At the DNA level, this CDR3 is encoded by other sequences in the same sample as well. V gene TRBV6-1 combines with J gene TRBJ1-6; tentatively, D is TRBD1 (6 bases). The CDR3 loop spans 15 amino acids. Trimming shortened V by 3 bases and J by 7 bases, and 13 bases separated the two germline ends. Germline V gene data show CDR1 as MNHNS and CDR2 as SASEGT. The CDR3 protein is CASSEVGRGNSPLHF. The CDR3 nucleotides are TGTGCCAGCAGTGAGGTAGGCAGGGGAAATTCACCCCTCCACTTT.

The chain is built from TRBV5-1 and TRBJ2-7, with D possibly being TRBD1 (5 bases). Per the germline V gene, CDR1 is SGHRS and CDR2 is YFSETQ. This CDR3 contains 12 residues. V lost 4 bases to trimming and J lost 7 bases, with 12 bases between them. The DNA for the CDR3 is TGCGCCAGCAGCAAGCCGCAGGGTGAGCAGTACTTC. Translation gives CASSKPQGEQYF. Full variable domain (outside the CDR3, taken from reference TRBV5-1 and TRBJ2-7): KAGVTQTPRYLIKTRGQQVTLSCSPISGHRSVSWYQQTPGQGLQFLFEYFSETQRNKGNFPGRFSGRQFSNSRSEMNVSTLELGDSALYLCASSKPQGEQYFGPGTRLTVT.